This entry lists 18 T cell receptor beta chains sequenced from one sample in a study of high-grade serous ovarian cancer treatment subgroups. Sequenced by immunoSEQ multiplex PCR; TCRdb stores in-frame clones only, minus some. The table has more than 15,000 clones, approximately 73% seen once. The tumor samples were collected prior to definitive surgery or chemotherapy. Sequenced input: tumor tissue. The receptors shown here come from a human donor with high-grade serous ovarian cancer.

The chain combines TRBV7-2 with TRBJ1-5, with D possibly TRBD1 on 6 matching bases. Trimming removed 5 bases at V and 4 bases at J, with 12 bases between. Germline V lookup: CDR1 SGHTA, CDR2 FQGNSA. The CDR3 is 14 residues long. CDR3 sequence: CASSTDRRNQPQHF. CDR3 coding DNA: TGTGCCAGCAGCACCGACAGGCGGAATCAGCCCCAGCATTTT.

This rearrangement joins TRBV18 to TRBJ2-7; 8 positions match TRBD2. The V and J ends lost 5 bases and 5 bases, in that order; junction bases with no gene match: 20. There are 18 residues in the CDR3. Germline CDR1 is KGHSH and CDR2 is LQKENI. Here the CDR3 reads CASSANTGGAGRVNEQYF. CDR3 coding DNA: TGTGCCAGCTCAGCGAACACCGGGGGGGCCGGAAGGGTCAACGAGCAGTACTTC.

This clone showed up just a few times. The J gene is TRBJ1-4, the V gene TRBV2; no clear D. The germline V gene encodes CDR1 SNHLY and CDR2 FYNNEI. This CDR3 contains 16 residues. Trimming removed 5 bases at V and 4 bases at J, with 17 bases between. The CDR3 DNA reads TGTGCCAGCAGTCCGGACCTGCGGGCGAGTAATGAAAAACTGTTTTTT. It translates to CASSPDLRASNEKLFF.

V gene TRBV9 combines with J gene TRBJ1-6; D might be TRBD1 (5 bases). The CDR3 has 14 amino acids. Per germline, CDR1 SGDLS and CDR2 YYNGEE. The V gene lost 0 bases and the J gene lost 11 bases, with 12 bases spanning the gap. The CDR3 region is CASSVATAGAPLHF. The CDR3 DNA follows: TGTGCCAGCAGCGTAGCAACTGCGGGGGCACCCCTCCACTTT.

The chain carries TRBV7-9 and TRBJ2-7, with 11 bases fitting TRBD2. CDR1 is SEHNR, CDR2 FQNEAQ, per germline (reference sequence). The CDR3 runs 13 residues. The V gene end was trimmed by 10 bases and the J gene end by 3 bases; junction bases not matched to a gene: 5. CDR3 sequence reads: CATTSGDLYEQYF. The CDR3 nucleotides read TGTGCCACGACTAGCGGGGACCTCTACGAGCAGTACTTC. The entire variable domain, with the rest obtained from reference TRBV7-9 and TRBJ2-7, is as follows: DTGVSQNPRHKITKRGQNVTFRCDPISEHNRLYWYRQTLGQGPEFLTYFQNEAQLEKSRLLSDRFSAERPKGSFSTLEIQRTEQGDSAMYLCATTSGDLYEQYFGPGTRLTVT.

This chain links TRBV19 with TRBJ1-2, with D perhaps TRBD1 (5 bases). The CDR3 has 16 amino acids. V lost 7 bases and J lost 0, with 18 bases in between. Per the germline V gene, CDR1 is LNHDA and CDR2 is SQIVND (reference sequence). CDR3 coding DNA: TGTGCCAGTACCCTATCTGGGGGACCTGCTAACTATGGCTACACCTTC. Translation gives CASTLSGGPANYGYTF. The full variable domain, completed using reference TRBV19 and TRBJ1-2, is DGGITQSPKYLFRKEGQNVTLSCEQNLNHDAMYWYRQDPGQGLRLIYYSQIVNDFQKGDIAEGYSVSREKKESFPLTVTSAQKNPTAFYLCASTLSGGPANYGYTFGSGTRLTVV.

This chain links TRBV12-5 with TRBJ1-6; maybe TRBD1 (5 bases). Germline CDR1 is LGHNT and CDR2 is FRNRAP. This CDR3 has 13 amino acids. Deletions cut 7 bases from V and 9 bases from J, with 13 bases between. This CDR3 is CASAPQGGSPLHF. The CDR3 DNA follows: TGTGCTAGTGCCCCGCAGGGCGGTTCACCCCTCCACTTT.

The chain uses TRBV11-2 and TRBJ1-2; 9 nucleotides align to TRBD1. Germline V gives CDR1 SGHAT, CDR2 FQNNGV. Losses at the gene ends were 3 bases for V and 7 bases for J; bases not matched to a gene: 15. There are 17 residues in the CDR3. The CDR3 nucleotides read TGTGCCAGCAGCTTGAGTTACGTCGGACAGGGGTCGCGTGGCTACACCTTC. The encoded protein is CASSLSYVGQGSRGYTF. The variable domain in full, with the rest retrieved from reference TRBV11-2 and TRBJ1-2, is EAGVAQSPRYKIIEKRQSVAFWCNPISGHATLYWYQQILGQGPKLLIQFQNNGVVDDSQLPKDRFSAERLKGVDSTLKIQPAKLEDSAVYLCASSLSYVGQGSRGYTFGSGTRLTVV.

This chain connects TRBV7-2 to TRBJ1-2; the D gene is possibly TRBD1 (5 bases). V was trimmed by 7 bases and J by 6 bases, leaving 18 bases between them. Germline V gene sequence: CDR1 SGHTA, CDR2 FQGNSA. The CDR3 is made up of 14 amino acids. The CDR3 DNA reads TGTGCCAGCACCCAAATGGGCAGGGAACATGGCTACACCTTC. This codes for CASTQMGREHGYTF.

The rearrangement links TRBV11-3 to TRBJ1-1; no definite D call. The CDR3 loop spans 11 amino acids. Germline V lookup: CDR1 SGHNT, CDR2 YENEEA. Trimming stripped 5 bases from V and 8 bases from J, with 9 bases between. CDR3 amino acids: CASSAVTEAFF. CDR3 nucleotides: TGTGCCAGCAGCGCGGTGACCGAAGCTTTCTTT.

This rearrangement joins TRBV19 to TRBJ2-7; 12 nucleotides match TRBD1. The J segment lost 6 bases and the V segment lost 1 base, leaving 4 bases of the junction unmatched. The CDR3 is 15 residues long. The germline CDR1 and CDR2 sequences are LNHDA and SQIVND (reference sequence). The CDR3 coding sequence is TGTGCCAGTAGTATAGGCGGGACAGGGGGCAGCGAGCAGTACTTC. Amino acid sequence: CASSIGGTGGSEQYF.

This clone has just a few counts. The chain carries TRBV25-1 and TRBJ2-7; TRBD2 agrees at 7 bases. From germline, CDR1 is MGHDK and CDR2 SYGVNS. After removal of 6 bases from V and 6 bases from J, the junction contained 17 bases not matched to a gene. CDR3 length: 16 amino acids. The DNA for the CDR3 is TGTGCCAGCAGACCGGGGAGGGCCCACTTGGTAAGCGAGCAGTACTTC. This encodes CASRPGRAHLVSEQYF.

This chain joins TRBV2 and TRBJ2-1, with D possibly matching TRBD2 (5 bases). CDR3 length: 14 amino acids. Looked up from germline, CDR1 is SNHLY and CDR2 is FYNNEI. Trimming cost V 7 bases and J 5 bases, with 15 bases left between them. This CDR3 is CASIVSGIHNEQFF. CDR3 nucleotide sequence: TGTGCCAGCATAGTCAGCGGTATCCACAATGAGCAGTTCTTC. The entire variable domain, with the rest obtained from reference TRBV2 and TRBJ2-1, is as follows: EPEVTQTPSHQVTQMGQEVILRCVPISNHLYFYWYRQILGQKVEFLVSFYNNEISEKSEIFDDQFSVERPDGSNFTLKIRSTKLEDSAMYFCASIVSGIHNEQFFGPGTRLTVL.

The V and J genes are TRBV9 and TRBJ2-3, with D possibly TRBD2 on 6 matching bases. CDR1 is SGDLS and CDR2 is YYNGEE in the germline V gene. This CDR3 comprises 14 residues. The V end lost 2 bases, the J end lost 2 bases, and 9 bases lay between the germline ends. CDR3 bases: TGTGCCAGCAGCGTTGGCGGGGTCACAGATACGCAGTATTTT. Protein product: CASSVGGVTDTQYF. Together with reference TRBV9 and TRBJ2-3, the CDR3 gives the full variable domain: DSGVTQTPKHLITATGQRVTLRCSPRSGDLSVYWYQQSLDQGLQFLIQYYNGEERAKGNILERFSAQQFPDLHSELNLSSLELGDSALYFCASSVGGVTDTQYFGPGTRLTVL.

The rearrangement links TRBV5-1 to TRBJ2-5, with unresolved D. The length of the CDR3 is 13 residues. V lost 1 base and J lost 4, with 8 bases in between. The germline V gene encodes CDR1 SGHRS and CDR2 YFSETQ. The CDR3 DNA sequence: TGCGCCAGCAGCTTGCAAGCCATAGAGACCCAGTACTTC. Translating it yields CASSLQAIETQYF.

In DNA form, the CDR3 reads TGTGCCAGCTCACCACCGAAAGGGACAGGGTACGATGAGCAGTTCTTC. As protein: CASSPPKGTGYDEQFF. The chain is built from TRBV18 and TRBJ2-1; TRBD1 aligns across 9 bases. Germline V gene sequence: CDR1 KGHSH, CDR2 LQKENI. The CDR3 has 16 amino acids. J lost 8 bases, V lost 0 bases, and 8 bases had no gene match.

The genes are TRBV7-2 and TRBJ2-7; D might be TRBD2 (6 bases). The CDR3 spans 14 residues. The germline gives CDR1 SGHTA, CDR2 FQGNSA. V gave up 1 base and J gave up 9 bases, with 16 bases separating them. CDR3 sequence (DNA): TGTGCCAGCAGCTTAGAGGCATCTCGGGGAGGGCAGTACTTC. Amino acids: CASSLEASRGGQYF.

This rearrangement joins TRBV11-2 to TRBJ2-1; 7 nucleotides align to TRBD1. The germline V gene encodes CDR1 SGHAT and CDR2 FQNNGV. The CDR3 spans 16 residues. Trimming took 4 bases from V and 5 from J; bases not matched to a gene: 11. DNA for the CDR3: TGTGCCAGCAGCTCCTCCGGGACAGTCCTCAACAATGAGCAGTTCTTC. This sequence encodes CASSSSGTVLNNEQFF.